This T cell receptor beta chain was documented in a study of blood T cell repertoires in COVID-19. Original methodology: Amplification of reference gene primers was used by the study to estimate nucleated cell counts. Method: immunoSEQ multiplex PCR; TCRdb's copy keeps in-frame clones and lacks some. V, J and clone size are taken as reported in that table, and D and trimming were inferred from the DNA itself. The table includes roughly 160,000 clones, 83% detected once. The CDR3 runs to 16 residues. V lost 4 bases, J lost 2 bases, and 8 bases stayed unmatched. Germline values: CDR1 SGHRS, CDR2 YFSETQ.

The TCR sequence derives from a woman aged 80 or older with acute or convalescent COVID-19. V usage is TRBV5-1 and J usage is TRBJ2-3; 9 bases map to TRBD2. What was sequenced was peripheral blood. This CDR3 reads CASSPPTSGFTDTQYF. The CDR3 DNA sequence: TGCGCCAGCAGCCCCCCGACTAGCGGCTTCACAGATACGCAGTATTTT.